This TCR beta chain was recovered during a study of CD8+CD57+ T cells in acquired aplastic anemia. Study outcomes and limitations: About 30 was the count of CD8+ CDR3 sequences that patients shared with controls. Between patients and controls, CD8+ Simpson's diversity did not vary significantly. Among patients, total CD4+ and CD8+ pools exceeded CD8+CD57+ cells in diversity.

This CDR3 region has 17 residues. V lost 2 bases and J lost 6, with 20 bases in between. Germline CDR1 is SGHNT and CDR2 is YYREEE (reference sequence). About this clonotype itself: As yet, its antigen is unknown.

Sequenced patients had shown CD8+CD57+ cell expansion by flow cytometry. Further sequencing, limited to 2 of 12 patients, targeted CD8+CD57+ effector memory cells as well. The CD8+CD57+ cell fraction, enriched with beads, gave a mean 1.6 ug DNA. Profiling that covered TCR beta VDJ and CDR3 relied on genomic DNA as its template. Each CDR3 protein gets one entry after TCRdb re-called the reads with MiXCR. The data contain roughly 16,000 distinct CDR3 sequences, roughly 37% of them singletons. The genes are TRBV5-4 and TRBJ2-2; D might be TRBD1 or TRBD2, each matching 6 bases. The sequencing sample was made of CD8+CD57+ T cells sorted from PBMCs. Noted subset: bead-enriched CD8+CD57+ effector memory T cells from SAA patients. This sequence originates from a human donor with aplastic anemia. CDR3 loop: CASSLAVGGGTAGELFF. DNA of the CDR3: TGTGCCAGCAGCTTAGCCGTCGGGGGCGGAACCGCCGGGGAGCTGTTTTTT.